This T cell receptor (beta chain) appears in the sequencing data of a study of T cell changes during pregnancy in multiple sclerosis. The germline gives CDR1 SGDLS, CDR2 YYNGEE. The CDR3 extends over 14 amino acids. Trimming removed 4 bases from V and 5 bases from J, with 13 bases in between. The repertoire was sequenced with immunoSEQ multiplex PCR; TCRdb's copy has only in-frame clones and lacks some. The profile covers about 84,000 clones, with 94% appearing a single time and 2% to 2.5% taken by the ten largest. The specimen comprised peripheral blood, sampled in the third trimester of pregnancy. The chain has TRBV9 and TRBJ2-1; TRBD2 is a possible D gene (7 bases). This TCR was sampled from a female donor with multiple sclerosis, enrolled in a pregnancy study. Here the CDR3 reads CASSRGAIDNEQFF. CDR3 sequence (DNA): TGTGCCAGCAGCCGGGGGGCAATCGACAATGAGCAGTTCTTC.